This TCR beta chain was recorded in a study of blood T cells in healthy people across ages. In its sample, this clonotype was seen a few times. Its specificity is not known. A sample-barcoded 5' primer and a J-beta primer mix were used in a second PCR of roughly 7 to 11 cycles. A single record per CDR3 protein comes from TCRdb applying MiXCR to the 5' RACE reads. Of 1,100,000 or so distinct CDR3 sequences listed, 45% are singletons. V was cut by 0 bases and J by 4 bases, with 6 bases left in between. The CDR3 totals 13 residues. The V gene's germline CDR1 is SGHVS and CDR2 FQNEAQ. Notes on the study in general: PBMCs that were unsorted prevented a conclusive naive versus antigen-experienced comparison.

Russia was home to the donors, healthy Caucasian individuals aged roughly 6 to 100. Sequenced input: blood. This clonotype originated in an older woman in good health. V gene TRBV7-8 combines with J gene TRBJ1-1; no firm D call. In DNA form, the CDR3 reads TGTGCCAGCAGCTTAGCGGTGGGCACTGAAGCTTTCTTT. Protein: CASSLAVGTEAFF.